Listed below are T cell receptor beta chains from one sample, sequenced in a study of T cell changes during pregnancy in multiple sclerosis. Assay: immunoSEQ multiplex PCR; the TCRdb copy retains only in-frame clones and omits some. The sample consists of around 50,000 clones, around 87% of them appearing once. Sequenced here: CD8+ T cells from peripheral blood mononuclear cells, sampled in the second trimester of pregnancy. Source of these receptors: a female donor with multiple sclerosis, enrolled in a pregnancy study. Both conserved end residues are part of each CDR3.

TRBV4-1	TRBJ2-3	CASSQDVSFGTQYF
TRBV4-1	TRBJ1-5	CASSHRTADQPQHF
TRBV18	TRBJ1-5	CASSEGADNQPQHF
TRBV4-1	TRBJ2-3	CASSQAGGLTDTQYF
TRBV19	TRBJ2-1	CASRGGFSYNEQFF
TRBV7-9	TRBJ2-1	CASSLSGGALSYNEQFF
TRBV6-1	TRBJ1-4	CASQGEFNEKLFF
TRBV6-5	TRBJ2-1	CASSYESGGWEQFF
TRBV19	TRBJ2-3	CASSGWTGGTDTQYF
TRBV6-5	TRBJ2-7	CASSYSSSGLTYEQYF
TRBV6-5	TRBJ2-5	CASSYSRASLETQYF
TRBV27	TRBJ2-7	CASSLILDGAGGPAWQYF
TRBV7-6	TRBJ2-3	CASSFEGGGAPTDTQYF
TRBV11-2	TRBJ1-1	CASSLERWGQGTEAFF
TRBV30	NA	CAWSPGQGGYEQYF
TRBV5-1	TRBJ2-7	CASSLSSTGDEQYF
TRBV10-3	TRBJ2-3	CAISESETGYSTDTQYF
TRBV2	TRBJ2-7	CASTQLAGVPAYEQYF
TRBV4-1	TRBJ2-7	CASSGVVAGGLDEQYF
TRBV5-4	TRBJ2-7	CASSSFVDTYEQYF
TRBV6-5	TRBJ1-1	CASSYGIRGSEAFF
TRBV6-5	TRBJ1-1	CASSYSGAGVRAFF
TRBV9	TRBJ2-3	CASSAGGGDTQYF
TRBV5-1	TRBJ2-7	CASSSRRDTSYEQYF
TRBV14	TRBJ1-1	CASSYGLLGTEAFF
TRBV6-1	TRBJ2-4	CASSELWGGPQNIQYF
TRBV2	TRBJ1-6	CASSEASPGTGESPLHF
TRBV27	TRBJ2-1	CASSPTTGRDEQFF
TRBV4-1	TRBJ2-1	CASSQPGGIEQFF
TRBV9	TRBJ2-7	CASSIGGGREHEQYF
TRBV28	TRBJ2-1	CASSFGQGAYNEQFF
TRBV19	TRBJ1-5	CASSIWVRSNQPQHF
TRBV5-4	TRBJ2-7	CASSLAGPYEQYF
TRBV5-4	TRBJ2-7	CASSLGRADEQYF
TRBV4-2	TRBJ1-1	CASSQVQGAVGTEAFF
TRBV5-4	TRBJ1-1	CASRPGSAVEAFF
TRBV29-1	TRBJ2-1	CSVGLAGDNEQFF
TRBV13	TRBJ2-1	CASSSRTGEVPNEQFF
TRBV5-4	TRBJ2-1	CASSGTGGEQFF
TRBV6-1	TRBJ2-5	CASSDLGPEAQYF
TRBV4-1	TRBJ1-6	CASSQEDSYINSPLHF
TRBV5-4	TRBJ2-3	CASSLGVGLAGIADTQYF
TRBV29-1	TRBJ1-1	CSLSGGILAEAFF
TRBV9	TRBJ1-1	CASGDGGFDTEAFF
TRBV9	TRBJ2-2	CASSVDWTGAGELFF